The clone carrying this TCR beta chain was observed at least ten times. Trimming removed 4 bases at V and 13 bases at J, with 16 bases between. Germline V lookup: CDR1 SNHLY, CDR2 FYNNEI. This CDR3 is 12 amino acids long. The source of the sample is a study of T cells in Graves' hyperthyroidism and ophthalmopathy. TCR beta CDR3 region amplification was performed from RNA transcripts. The TCR CDR3 first-round RT-PCR relied on the HTBI primer set. TCRdb re-called the multiplex PCR reads through MiXCR, storing one row per CDR3 protein. The table includes about 360,000 distinct CDR3 sequences, around 13% detected once.

The clonotype originates from a woman aged 18-29 years with Graves' hyperthyroidism. Source material: blood. J is TRBJ1-2 and V is TRBV2; the D is unclear. CDR3 region: CASSAGREVFTF. The CDR3 nucleotides read TGTGCCAGCAGTGCTGGGCGGGAAGTCTTCACCTTC.